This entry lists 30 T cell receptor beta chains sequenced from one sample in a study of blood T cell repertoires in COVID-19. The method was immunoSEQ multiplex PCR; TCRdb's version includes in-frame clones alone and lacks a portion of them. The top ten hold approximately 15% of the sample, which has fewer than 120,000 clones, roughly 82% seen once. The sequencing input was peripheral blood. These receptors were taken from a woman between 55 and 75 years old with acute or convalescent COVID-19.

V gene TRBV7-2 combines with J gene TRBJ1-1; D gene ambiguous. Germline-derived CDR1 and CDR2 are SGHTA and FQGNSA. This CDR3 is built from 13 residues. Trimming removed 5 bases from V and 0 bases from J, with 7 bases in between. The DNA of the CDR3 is TGTGCCAGCAGCGATTACATGAACACTGAAGCTTTCTTT. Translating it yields CASSDYMNTEAFF.

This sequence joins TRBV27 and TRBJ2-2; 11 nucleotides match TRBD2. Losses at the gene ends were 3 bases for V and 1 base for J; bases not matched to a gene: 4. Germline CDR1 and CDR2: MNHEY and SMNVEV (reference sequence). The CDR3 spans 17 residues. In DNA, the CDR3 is TGTGCCAGCAGTTTGCAGCTAGCGGGGGGGAACACCGGGGAGCTGTTTTTT. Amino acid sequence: CASSLQLAGGNTGELFF.

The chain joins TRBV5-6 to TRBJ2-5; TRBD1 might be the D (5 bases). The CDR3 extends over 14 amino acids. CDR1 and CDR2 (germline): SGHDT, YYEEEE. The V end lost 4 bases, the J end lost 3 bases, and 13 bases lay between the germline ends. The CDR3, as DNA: TGTGCCAGCAGCGGAGAGCAGGGAAAAGAGACCCAGTACTTC. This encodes CASSGEQGKETQYF.

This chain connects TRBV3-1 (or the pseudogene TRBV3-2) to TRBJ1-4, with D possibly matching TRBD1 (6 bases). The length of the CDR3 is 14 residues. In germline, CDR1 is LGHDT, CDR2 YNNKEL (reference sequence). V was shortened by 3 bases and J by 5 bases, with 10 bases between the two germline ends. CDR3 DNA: TGTGCCAGCAGCCACTCCCAGGGGAATGAAAAACTGTTTTTT. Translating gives CASSHSQGNEKLFF.

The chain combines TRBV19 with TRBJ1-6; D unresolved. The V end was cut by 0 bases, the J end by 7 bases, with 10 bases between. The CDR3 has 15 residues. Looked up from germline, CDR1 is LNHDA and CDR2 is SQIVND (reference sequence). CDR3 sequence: CASSIEAGDNSPLHF. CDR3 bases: TGTGCCAGTAGTATAGAGGCAGGCGACAATTCACCCCTCCACTTT.

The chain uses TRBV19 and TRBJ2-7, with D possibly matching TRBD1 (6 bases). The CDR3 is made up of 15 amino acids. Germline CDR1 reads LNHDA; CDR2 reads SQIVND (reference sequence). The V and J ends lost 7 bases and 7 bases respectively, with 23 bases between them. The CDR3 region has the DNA TGTGCCAGTACCCCCCAGGCAGGGGTACCTAAGGAGCAGTACTTC. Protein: CASTPQAGVPKEQYF.

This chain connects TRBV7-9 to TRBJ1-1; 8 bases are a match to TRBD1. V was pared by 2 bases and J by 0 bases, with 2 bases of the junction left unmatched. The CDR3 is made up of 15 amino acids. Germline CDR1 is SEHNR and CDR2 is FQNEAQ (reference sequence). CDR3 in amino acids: CASSLPGGLNTEAFF. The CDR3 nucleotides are TGTGCCAGCAGCTTACCAGGGGGCCTGAACACTGAAGCTTTCTTT.

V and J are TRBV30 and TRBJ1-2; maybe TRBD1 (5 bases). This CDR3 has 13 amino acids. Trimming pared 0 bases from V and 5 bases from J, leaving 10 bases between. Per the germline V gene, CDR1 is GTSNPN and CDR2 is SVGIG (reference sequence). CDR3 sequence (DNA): TGTGCCTGGAGTGTACCGGGGGTTTATGGCTACACCTTC. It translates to CAWSVPGVYGYTF.

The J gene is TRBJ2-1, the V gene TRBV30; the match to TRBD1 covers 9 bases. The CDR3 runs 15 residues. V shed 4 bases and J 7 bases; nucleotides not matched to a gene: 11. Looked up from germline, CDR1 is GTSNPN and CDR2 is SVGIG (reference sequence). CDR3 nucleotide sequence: TGTGCCTGGATCAAGGGACAGGGAGTTTCGAATGAGCAGTTCTTC. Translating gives CAWIKGQGVSNEQFF.

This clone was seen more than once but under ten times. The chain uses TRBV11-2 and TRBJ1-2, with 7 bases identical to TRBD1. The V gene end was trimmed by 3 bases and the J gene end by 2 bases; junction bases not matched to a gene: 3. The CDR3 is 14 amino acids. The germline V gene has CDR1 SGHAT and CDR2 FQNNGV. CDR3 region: CASSFDRANYGYTF. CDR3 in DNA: TGTGCCAGCAGCTTTGACAGGGCCAACTATGGCTACACCTTC.

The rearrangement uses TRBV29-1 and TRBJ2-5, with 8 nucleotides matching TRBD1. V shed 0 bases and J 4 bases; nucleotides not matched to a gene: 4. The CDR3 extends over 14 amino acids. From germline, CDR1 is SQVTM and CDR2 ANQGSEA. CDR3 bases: TGCAGCGTTGAAGATATAACAGGGGGAGAGACCCAGTACTTC. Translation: CSVEDITGGETQYF.

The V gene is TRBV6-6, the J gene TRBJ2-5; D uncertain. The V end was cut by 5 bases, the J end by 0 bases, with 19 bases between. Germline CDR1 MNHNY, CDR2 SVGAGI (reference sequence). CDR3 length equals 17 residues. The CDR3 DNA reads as TGTGCCAGCAGTCCCCTAGGCACGAGTTCGTACCAAGAGACCCAGTACTTC. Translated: CASSPLGTSSYQETQYF.

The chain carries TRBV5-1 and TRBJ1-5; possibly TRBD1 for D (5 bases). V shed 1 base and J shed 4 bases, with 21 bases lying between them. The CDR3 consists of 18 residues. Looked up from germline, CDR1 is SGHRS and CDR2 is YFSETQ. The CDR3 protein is CASSLPDGPRGGNQPQHF. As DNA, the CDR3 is TGCGCCAGCAGCTTGCCGGACGGGCCAAGGGGTGGAAATCAGCCCCAGCATTTT.

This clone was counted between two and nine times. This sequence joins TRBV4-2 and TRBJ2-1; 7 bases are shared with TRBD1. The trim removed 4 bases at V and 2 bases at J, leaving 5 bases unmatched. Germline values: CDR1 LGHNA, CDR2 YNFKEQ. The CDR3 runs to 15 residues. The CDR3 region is CASSLDREPYNEQFF. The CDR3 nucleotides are TGTGCCAGCAGCCTCGACAGGGAACCCTACAATGAGCAGTTCTTC.

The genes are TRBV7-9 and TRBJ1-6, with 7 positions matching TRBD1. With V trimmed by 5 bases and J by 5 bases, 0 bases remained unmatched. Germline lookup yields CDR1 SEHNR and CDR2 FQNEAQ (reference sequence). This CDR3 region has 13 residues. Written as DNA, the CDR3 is TGTGCCAGCAGCGGACAGGATAATTCACCCCTCCACTTT. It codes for CASSGQDNSPLHF.

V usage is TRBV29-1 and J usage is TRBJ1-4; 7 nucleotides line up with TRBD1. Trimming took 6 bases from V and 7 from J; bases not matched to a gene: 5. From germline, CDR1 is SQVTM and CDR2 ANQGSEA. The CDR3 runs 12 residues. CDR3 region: CSVMTGTEKLFF. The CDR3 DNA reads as TGCAGCGTGATGACAGGGACTGAAAAACTGTTTTTT.

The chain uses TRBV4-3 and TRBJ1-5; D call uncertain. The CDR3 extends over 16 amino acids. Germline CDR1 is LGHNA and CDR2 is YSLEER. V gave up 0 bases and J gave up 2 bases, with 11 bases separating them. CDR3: CASSQERGRGNQPQHF. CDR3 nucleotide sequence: TGCGCCAGCAGCCAAGAGCGGGGAAGGGGCAATCAGCCCCAGCATTTT.

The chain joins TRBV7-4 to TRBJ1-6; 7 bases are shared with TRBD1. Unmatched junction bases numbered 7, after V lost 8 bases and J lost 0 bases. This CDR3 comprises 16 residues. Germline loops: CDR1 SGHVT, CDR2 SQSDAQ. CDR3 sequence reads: CASRRGRPSYNSPLHF. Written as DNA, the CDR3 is TGTGCCAGCCGGAGGGGGCGCCCCTCCTATAATTCACCCCTCCACTTT.

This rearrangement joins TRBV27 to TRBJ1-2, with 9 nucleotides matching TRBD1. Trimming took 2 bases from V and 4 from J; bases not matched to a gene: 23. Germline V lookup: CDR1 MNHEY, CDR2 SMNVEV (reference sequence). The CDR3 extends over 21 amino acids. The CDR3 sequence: CASSLRGGSGTGPYRSYGYTF. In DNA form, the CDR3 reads TGTGCCAGCAGTTTAAGGGGGGGATCCGGGACAGGGCCCTATCGGAGCTATGGCTACACCTTC.

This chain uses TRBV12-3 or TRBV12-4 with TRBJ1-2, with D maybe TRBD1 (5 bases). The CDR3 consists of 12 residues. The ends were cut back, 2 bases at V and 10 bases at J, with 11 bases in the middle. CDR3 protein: CASSLFGANYTF. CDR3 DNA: TGTGCCAGCAGTTTATTTGGGGCTAACTACACCTTC.

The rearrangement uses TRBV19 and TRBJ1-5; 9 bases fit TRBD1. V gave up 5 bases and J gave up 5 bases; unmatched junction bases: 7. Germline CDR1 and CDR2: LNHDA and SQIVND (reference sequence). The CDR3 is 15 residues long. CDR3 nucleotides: TGTGCCAGTAGTGCCGGACAGGGGACATATCAGCCCCAGCATTTT. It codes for CASSAGQGTYQPQHF.

The CDR3 is CASRHGPNYGYTF. The DNA of the CDR3 is TGTGCCAGCCGACACGGTCCTAACTATGGCTACACCTTC. The V call is TRBV27, the J call TRBJ1-2; D unresolved. Trimming shortened V by 8 bases and J by 0 bases, and 10 bases separated the two germline ends. This CDR3 has 13 residues. CDR1 and CDR2 (germline): MNHEY, SMNVEV (reference sequence).

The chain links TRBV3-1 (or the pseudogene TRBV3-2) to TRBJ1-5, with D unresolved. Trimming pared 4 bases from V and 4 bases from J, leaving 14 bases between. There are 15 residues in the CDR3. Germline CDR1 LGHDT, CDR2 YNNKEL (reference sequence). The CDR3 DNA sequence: TGTGCCAGCAGCCCAGACCCAACTAGGAATCAGCCCCAGCATTTT. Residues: CASSPDPTRNQPQHF.

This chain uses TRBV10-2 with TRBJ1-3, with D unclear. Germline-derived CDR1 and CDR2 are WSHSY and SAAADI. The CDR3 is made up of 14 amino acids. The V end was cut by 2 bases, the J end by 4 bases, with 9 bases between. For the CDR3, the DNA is TGCGCCAGCAGTGAGGGCGGGTTCGGAAACACCATATATTTT. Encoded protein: CASSEGGFGNTIYF.

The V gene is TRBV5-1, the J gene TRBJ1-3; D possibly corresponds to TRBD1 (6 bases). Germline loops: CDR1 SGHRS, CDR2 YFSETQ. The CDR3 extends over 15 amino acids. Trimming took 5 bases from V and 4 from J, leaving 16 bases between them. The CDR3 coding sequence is TGCGCCAGCAGGGCTACAGGGCGGTCAGGAAACACCATATATTTT. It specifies CASRATGRSGNTIYF.

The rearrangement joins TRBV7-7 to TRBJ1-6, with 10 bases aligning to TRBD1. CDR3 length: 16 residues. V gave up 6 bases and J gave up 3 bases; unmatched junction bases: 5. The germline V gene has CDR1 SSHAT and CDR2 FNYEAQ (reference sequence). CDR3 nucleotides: TGTGCCAGCAGAGGGGGACAGGGGATCTATAATTCACCCCTCCACTTT. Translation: CASRGGQGIYNSPLHF.

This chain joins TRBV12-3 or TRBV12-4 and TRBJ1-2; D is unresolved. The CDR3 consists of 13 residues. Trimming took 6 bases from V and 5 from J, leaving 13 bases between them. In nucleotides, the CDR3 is TGTGCCAGCAGGTCCTCTTACTTTTATGGCTACACCTTC. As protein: CASRSSYFYGYTF.

The CDR3 coding sequence is TGTGCCAGCAGTTCGGGACAGGGAAACACCATATATTTT. Translation gives CASSSGQGNTIYF. The rearrangement uses TRBV12-3 or TRBV12-4 and TRBJ1-3; 7 positions match TRBD1. The J segment lost 4 bases and the V segment lost 4 bases, leaving 1 base of the junction unmatched. The CDR3 is made up of 13 amino acids.

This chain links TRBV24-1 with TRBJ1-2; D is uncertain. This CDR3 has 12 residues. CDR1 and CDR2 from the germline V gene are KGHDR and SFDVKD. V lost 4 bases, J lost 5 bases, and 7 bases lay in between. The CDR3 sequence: CATSDSPYGYTF. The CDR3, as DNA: TGTGCCACCAGTGACTCCCCTTATGGCTACACCTTC.

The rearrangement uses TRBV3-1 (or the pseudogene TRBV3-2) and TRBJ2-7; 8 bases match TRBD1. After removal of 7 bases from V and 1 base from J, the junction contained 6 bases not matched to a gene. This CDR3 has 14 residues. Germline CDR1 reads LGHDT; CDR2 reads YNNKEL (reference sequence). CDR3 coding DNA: TGTGCCAGCAAAGATCAGGGGGCTTCCTACGAGCAGTACTTC. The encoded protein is CASKDQGASYEQYF.